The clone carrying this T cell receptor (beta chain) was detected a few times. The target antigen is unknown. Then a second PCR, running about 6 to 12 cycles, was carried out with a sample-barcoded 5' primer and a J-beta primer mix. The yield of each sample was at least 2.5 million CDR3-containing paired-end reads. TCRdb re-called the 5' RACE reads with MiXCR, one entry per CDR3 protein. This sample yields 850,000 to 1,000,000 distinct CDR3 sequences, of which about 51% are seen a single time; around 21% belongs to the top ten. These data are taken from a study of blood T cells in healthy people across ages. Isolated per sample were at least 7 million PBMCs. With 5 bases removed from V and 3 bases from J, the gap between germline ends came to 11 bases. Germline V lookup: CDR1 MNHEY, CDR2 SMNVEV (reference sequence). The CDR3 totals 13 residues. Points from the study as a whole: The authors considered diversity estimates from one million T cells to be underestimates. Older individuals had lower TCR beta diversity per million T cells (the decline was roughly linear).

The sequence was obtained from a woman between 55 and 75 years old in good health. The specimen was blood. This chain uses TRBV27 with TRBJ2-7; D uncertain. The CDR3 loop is CASSHDINYEQYF. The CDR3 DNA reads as TGTGCCAGCAGTCACGACATTAACTACGAGCAGTACTTC.